This T cell receptor beta chain was observed in a study of beta chain features in type 1 diabetes. Study-wide findings and caveats: Type 1 diabetes patients had TCRB CDR3s that were shorter (moderately but significantly so) in all four CD4+ subsets.

In this sample, this clone turned up a few times. Antigen unknown. The junction had 8 bases not matched to a gene; V was cut back by 5 bases and J by 13 bases. This CDR3 is built from 11 residues. The germline CDR1 and CDR2 sequences are GTSNPN and SVGIG (reference sequence). The investigators reverse transcribed all of the isolated RNA, so they sequenced expressed TCRB transcripts. TCRdb's copy holds only in-frame clones and misses some; the assay was immunoSEQ multiplex PCR. This table holds about 280,000 clones, over 12% found once. On average, the one heparinised blood draw given by each donor was about 120 mL. By way of CD45RO/CCR7/CD25/CD127/CD95/CD27, the CD4+ regulatory, stem cell-like memory, central memory and naive cells were sorted.

The receptor's source is a man younger than 30 with type 1 diabetes. The chain links TRBV30 to TRBJ2-1; 7 nucleotides agree with TRBD2. The material sequenced was naive CD4+ T cells from blood. This CDR3 is CAWGSLAVQFF. The CDR3 nucleotides read TGTGCCTGGGGATCTCTAGCGGTTCAGTTCTTC.